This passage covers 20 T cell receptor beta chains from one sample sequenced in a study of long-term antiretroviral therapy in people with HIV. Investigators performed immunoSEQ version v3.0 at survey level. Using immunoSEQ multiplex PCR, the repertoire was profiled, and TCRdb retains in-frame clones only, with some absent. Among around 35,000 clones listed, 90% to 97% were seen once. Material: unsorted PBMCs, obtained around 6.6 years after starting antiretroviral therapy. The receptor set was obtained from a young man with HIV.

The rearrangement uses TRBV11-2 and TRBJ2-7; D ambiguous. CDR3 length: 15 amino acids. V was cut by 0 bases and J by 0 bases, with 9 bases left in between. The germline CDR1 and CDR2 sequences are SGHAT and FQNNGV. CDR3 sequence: CASSLDLGLSYEQYF. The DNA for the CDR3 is TGTGCCAGCAGCTTAGATCTTGGGCTCTCCTACGAGCAGTACTTC.

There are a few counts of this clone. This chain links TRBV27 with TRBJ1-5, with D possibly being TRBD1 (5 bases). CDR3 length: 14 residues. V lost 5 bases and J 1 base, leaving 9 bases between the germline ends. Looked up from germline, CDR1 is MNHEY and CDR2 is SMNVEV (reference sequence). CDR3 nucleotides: TGTGCCAGCAGTCGGGACGGGAGCAATCAGCCCCAGCATTTT. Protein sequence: CASSRDGSNQPQHF.

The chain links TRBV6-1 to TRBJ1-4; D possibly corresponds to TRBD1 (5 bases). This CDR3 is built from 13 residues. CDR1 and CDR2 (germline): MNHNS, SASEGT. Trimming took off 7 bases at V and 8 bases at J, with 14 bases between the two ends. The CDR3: CASIAGRGEKLFF. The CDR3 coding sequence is TGTGCCAGCATCGCAGGGCGGGGGGAAAAACTGTTTTTT.

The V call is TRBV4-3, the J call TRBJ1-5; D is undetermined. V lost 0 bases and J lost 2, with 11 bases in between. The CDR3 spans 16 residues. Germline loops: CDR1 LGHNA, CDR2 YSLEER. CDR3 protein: CASSQDGGPGNQPQHF. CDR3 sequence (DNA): TGCGCCAGCAGCCAAGACGGTGGGCCAGGCAATCAGCCCCAGCATTTT.

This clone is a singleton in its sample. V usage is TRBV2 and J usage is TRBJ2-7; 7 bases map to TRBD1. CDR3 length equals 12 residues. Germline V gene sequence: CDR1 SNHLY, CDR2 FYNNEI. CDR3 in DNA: TGTACCACCCGACAGGGAATGGGCGAGCAGTACTTC. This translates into CTTRQGMGEQYF.

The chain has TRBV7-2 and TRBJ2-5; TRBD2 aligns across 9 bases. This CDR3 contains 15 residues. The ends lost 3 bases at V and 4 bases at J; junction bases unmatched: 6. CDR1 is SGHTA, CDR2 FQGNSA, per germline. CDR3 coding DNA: TGTGCCAGCAGCTTCGGCGGGGGGGCCGGAGAGACCCAGTACTTC. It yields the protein CASSFGGGAGETQYF.

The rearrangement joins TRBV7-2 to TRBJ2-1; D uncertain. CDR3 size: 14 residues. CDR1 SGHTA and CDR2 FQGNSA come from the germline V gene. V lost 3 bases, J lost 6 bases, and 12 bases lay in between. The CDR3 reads CASSFNPTPNEQFF. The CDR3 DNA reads TGTGCCAGCAGCTTCAACCCTACCCCCAATGAGCAGTTCTTC.

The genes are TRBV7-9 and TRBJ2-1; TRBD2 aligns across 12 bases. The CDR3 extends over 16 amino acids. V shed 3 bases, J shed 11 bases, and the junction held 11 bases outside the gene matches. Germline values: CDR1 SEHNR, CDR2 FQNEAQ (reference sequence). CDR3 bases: TGTGCCAGCAGCTTTGCGACTAGCGGGAGATTTGTGAAGCAGTTCTTC. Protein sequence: CASSFATSGRFVKQFF.

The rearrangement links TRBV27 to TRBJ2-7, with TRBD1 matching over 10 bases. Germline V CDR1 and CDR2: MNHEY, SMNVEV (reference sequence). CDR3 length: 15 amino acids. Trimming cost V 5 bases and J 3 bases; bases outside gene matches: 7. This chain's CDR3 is CASSPGTGVNYEQYF. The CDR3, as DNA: TGTGCCAGCAGTCCAGGGACAGGGGTAAACTACGAGCAGTACTTC.

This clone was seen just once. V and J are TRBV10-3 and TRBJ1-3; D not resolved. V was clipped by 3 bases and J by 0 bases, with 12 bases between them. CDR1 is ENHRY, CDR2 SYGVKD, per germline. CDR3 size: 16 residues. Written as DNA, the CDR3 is TGTGCCATCAGTGATCCCATTTTATCCTCTGGAAACACCATATATTTT. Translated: CAISDPILSSGNTIYF.

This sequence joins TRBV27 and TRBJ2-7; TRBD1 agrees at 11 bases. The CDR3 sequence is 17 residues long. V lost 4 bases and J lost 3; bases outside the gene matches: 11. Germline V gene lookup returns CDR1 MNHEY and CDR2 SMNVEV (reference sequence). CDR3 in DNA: TGTGCCAGCAGTTCCCCACTAACCGGGACAGGGGGCTACGAGCAGTACTTC. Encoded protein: CASSSPLTGTGGYEQYF.

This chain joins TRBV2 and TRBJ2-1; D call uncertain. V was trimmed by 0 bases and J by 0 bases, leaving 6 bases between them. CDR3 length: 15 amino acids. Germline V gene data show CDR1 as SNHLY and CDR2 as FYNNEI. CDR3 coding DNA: TGTGCCAGCAGTGAAGCCGGTGCCTCCTACAATGAGCAGTTCTTC. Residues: CASSEAGASYNEQFF.

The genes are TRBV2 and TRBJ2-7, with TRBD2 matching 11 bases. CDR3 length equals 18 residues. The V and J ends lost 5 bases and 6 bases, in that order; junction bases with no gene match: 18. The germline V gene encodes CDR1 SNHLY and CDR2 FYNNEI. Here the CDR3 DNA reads TGTGCCAGCAGTAGCATCGCAAGACTAGCGGGACCTGAGGGCGAGCAGTACTTC. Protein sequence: CASSSIARLAGPEGEQYF.

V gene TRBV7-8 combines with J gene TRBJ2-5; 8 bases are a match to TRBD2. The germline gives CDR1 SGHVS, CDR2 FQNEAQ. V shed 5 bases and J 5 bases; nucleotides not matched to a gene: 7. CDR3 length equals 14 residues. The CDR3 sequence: CASSERPGGETQYF. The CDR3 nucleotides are TGTGCCAGCAGCGAAAGACCGGGAGGGGAGACCCAGTACTTC.

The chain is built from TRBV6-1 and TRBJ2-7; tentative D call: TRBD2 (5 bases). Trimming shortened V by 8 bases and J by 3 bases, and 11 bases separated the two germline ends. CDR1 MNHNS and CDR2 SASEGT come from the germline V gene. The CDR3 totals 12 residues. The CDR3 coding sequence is TGTGCCAGCGGTCGGGGATTCTACGAGCAGTACTTC. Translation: CASGRGFYEQYF.

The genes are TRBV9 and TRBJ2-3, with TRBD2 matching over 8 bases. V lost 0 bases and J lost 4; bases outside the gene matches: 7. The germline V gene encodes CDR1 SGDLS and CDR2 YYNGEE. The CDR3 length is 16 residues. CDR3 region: CASSVVNGGASDTQYF. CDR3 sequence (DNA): TGTGCCAGCAGCGTAGTAAACGGGGGGGCATCAGATACGCAGTATTTT.

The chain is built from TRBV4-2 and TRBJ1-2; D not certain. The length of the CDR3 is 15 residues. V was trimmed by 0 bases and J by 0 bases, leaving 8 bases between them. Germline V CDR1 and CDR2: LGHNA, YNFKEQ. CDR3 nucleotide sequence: TGTGCCAGCAGCCAAGATCTCGGGCCTAACTATGGCTACACCTTC. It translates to CASSQDLGPNYGYTF.

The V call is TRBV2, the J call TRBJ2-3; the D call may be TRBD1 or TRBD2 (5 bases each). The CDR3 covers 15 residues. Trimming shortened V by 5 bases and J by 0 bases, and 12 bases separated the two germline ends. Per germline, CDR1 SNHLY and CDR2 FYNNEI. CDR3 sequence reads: CASSIPGPSTDTQYF. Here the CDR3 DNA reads TGTGCCAGCAGTATTCCGGGACCAAGCACAGATACGCAGTATTTT.

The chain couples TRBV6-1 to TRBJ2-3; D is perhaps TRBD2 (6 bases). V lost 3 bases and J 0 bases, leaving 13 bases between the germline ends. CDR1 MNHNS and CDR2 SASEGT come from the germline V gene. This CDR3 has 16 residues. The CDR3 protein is CASSEGEGTSTDTQYF. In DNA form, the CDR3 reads TGTGCCAGCAGTGAGGGAGAGGGGACTAGCACAGATACGCAGTATTTT.

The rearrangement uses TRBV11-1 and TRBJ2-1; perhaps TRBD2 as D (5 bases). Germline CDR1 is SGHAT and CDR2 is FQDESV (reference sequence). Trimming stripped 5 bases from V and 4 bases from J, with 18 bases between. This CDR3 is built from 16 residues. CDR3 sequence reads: CASSATPGGAYNEQFF. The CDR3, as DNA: TGTGCCAGCAGCGCTACCCCCGGAGGAGCATACAATGAGCAGTTCTTC.